Presented here are 4 T cell receptor beta chains from one specimen sequenced in a study of CD8 T cells in ankylosing spondylitis. Findings and caveats of the study: A TCR beta motif of roughly eight highly homologous variants seemed to mark ankylosing spondylitis blood.

Which antigens these TCRs recognize remains unknown. TCRdb reprocessed the 5' RACE reads with MiXCR, giving one entry per CDR3 protein. The sample shows approximately 400,000 distinct CDR3 sequences, roughly 26% of them seen only once. The source material was blood, either unsorted or a sorted T cell fraction (not recorded which). These receptors originate from a male donor with ankylosing spondylitis.

This clonotype was detected ten times or more. The chain couples TRBV7-6 to TRBJ1-1; D unclear. Between the trimmed V and J ends, which lost 2 bases and 1 base, there was a span of 5 bases. CDR1 and CDR2 (germline): SGHVS, FNYEAQ. The CDR3 runs 13 residues. The CDR3 bases are TGTGCCAGCAGCTTAAACCAGAACACTGAAGCTTTCTTT. Translated: CASSLNQNTEAFF.

This clonotype was observed at least ten times. The gene calls are TRBV12-3 or TRBV12-4 and TRBJ1-1; a possible D gene is TRBD1 (6 bases). Trimming removed 2 bases from V and 0 bases from J, with 16 bases in between. This CDR3 contains 17 residues. The CDR3 bases are TGTGCCAGCAGTTTAATAAGGGGGGGCAGATTGAACACTGAAGCTTTCTTT. Its protein product is CASSLIRGGRLNTEAFF.

The V call is TRBV5-1, the J call TRBJ1-1; tentatively, D is TRBD1 (5 bases). Germline V gene sequence: CDR1 SGHRS, CDR2 YFSETQ. The CDR3 extends over 13 amino acids. Deletions cut 0 bases from V and 6 bases from J, with 9 bases between. The CDR3 DNA follows: TGCGCCAGCAGCTTGGAAGGGACGGCTGAAGCTTTCTTT. Amino acid sequence: CASSLEGTAEAFF.

This clonotype was seen a single time. This rearrangement joins TRBV6-5 to TRBJ1-4, with D unresolved. The ends were cut back, 1 base at V and 4 bases at J, with 10 bases in the middle. Germline assignment: CDR1 MNHEY and CDR2 SVGAGI. The CDR3 runs to 15 residues. CDR3: CASSYWAGVNEKLFF. CDR3 DNA sequence: TGTGCCAGCAGTTACTGGGCAGGCGTTAATGAAAAACTGTTTTTT.